A single sample is the source of the 9 T cell receptor beta chains below, sequenced in a study of T cell changes during pregnancy in multiple sclerosis. Profiled with immunoSEQ multiplex PCR; TCRdb holds only in-frame clones, not every one. The sample consists of approximately 37,000 clones, 88% of them appearing once. The source material was CD8+ T cells from peripheral blood mononuclear cells, sampled in the first trimester of pregnancy. The origin of the receptors is a female donor with multiple sclerosis, enrolled in a pregnancy study.

This sequence joins TRBV6-4 and TRBJ2-2, with 9 bases fitting TRBD2. This CDR3 comprises 14 residues. V was clipped by 5 bases and J by 6 bases; unmatched bases: 4. In germline, CDR1 is MRHNA, CDR2 SNTAGT. CDR3 nucleotide sequence: TGTGCCAGCAGTCCGGGACTAGCTGCCGGGGAGCTGTTTTTT. It is translated as CASSPGLAAGELFF.

J is TRBJ2-7 and V is TRBV13; 9 bases are shared with TRBD1. J lost 1 base, V lost 7 bases, and 2 bases had no gene match. CDR1 and CDR2 (germline): PRHDT, FYEKMQ (reference sequence). The CDR3 spans 13 residues. The CDR3 spells CASTGTGSYEQYF. CDR3 DNA sequence: TGTGCCAGCACTGGGACAGGGTCCTACGAGCAGTACTTC.

The chain joins TRBV2 to TRBJ2-3; 9 nucleotides match TRBD2. J was trimmed by 2 bases and V by 5 bases; bases with no gene match: 11. Per germline, CDR1 SNHLY and CDR2 FYNNEI. The CDR3 is 17 residues long. The CDR3: CASSLEVRGGLTDTQYF. CDR3 nucleotides: TGTGCCAGCAGTCTTGAGGTGCGGGGGGGCCTCACAGATACGCAGTATTTT.

The CDR3 DNA sequence: TGTGCCAGCATGACAGACAATCAGCCCCAGCATTTT. Encoded protein: CASMTDNQPQHF. J is TRBJ1-5 and V is TRBV2; a possible D gene is TRBD1 (5 bases). The germline CDR1 and CDR2 sequences are SNHLY and FYNNEI. The CDR3 runs 12 residues. Trimming removed 7 bases from V and 3 bases from J, with 7 bases in between.

In this sample, this clone turned up a few times. The rearrangement joins TRBV9 to TRBJ2-1; tentatively, D is TRBD1 (5 bases). The germline gives CDR1 SGDLS, CDR2 YYNGEE. CDR3 size: 14 residues. Trimming took off 5 bases at V and 5 bases at J, with 14 bases between the two ends. CDR3 in amino acids: CASSEGVYDNEQFF. The CDR3 coding sequence is TGTGCCAGCAGTGAAGGGGTGTATGACAATGAGCAGTTCTTC.

V is TRBV4-3 and J is TRBJ1-3; D unclear. V lost 4 bases to trimming and J lost 0 bases, with 7 bases between them. Germline V gives CDR1 LGHNA, CDR2 YSLEER. The CDR3 extends over 14 amino acids. In DNA form, the CDR3 reads TGCGCCAGCAGCCTATCTATCTCTGGAAACACCATATATTTT. Amino acids: CASSLSISGNTIYF.

The chain recombines TRBV9 with TRBJ1-2, with a tentative D call TRBD1 (6 bases). Germline V CDR1 and CDR2: SGDLS, YYNGEE. The CDR3 contains 15 residues. Trimming took off 3 bases at V and 3 bases at J, with 15 bases between the two ends. The CDR3 coding sequence is TGTGCCAGCAGCGCCCCCCGGGGGGCTTACTATGGCTACACCTTC. Encoded protein: CASSAPRGAYYGYTF.

The V call is TRBV7-2, the J call TRBJ2-7; 13 bases match TRBD2. The CDR3 runs 15 residues. V dropped 2 bases and J dropped 7; count of bases not matched to a gene: 5. The germline V gene encodes CDR1 SGHTA and CDR2 FQGNSA. DNA of the CDR3: TGTGCCAGCAGCTTAACTAGCGGGGGGGCCCTGGAGCAGTACTTC. Encoded protein: CASSLTSGGALEQYF.

This chain uses TRBV9 with TRBJ2-7, with 11 bases aligning to TRBD1. The CDR3 contains 15 residues. Germline CDR1 reads SGDLS; CDR2 reads YYNGEE. V trimming: 3 bases; J trimming: 3 bases; junction bases outside the gene matches: 5. CDR3 loop: CASSGGDRGFYEQYF. The CDR3 nucleotides read TGTGCCAGCAGCGGAGGGGACAGGGGGTTCTACGAGCAGTACTTC.